What follows describes a single TCR beta chain. The data originate from a study of blood T cell repertoires in COVID-19. Across the whole study: The origin of the acute and convalescent COVID-19 samples was the United States, Italy and Spain.

CDR3 length: 18 amino acids. Trimming pared 0 bases from V and 4 bases from J, leaving 18 bases between. Germline V lookup: CDR1 MNHEY, CDR2 SMNVEV (reference sequence). Data came from immunoSEQ multiplex PCR; TCRdb stores just in-frame clones and leaves some out. The sample yields about 240,000 clones, approximately 80% seen once. The sequence was obtained from a woman over 75 with COVID-19, enrolled during active disease. The V call is TRBV27, the J call TRBJ1-4, with a possible D match to TRBD1 (6 bases). Sequenced material: peripheral blood. Written as DNA, the CDR3 is TGTGCCAGCAGTTTATCGCCACGAATGGGACAAATTAATGAAAAACTGTTTTTT. Its protein product is CASSLSPRMGQINEKLFF.